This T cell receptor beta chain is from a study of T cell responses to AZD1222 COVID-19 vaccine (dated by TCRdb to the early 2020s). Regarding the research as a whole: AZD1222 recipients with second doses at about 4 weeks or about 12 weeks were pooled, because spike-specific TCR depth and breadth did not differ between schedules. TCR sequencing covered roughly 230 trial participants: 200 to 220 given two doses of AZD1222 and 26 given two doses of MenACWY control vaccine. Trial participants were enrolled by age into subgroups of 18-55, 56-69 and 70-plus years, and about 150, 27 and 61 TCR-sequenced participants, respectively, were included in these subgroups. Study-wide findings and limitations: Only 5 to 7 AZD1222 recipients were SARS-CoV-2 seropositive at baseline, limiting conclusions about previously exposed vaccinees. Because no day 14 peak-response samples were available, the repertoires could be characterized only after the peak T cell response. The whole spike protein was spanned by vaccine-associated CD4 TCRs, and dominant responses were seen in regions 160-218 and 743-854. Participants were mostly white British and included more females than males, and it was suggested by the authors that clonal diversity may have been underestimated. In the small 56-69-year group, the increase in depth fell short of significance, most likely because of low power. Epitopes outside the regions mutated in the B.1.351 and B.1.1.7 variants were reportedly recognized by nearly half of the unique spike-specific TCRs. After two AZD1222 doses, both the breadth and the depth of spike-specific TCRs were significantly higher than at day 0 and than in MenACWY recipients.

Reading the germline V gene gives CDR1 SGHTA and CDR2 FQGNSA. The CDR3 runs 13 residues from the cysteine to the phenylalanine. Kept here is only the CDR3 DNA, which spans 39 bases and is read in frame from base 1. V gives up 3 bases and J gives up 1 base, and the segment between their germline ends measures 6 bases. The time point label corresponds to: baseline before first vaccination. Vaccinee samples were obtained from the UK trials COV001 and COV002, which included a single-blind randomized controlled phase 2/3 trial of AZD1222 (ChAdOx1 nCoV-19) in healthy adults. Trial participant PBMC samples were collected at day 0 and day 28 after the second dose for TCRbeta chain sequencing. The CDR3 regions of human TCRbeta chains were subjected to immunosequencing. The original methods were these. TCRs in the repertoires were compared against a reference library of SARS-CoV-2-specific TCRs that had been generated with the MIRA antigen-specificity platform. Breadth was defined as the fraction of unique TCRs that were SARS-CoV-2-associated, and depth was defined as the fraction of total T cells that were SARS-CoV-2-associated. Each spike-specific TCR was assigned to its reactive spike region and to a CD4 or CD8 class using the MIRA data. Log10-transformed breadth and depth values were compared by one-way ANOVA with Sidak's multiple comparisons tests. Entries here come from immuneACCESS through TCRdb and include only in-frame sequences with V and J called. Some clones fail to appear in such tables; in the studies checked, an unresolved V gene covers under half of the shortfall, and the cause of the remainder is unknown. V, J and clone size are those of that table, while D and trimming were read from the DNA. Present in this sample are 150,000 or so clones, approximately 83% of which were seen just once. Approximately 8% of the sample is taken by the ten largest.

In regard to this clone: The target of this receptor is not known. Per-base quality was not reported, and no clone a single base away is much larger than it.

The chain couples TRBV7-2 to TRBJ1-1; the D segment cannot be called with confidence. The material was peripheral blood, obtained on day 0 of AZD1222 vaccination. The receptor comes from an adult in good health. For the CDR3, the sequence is CASSLWSNTEAFF. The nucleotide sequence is TGTGCCAGCAGCTTGTGGTCGAACACTGAAGCTTTCTTT.